The rows below give T cell receptor beta chains drawn from one sample of a study of T cells in Graves' hyperthyroidism and ophthalmopathy. Each CDR3 protein is one row after TCRdb ran MiXCR on the multiplex PCR reads. The data show some 500,000 distinct CDR3 sequences, about an eighth seen once. Material: blood. The source is a young woman with Graves' hyperthyroidism. Each CDR3 is given with its conserved first and last residue. The D gene is left open where the match is weak. Some rows mark clone size as missing; the rest say once, few, many or name a class of expanded clone.

V gene	D gene	clone size	J gene	CDR3 DNA	CDR3 protein
TRBV12-3/TRBV12-4	TRBD2	many	TRBJ2-7	TGTGCCAGCAGTTTAGTCGGGCTAGCGGGCCTGTTTGGGCAGTACTTC	CASSLVGLAGLFGQYF
TRBV27	TRBD1	many	TRBJ1-1	TGTGCCAGCAGTTCCCAAGGGGGCATGAACACTGAAGCTTTCTTT	CASSSQGGMNTEAFF
TRBV7-9	-	many	TRBJ1-1	TGTGCCAGCAGCTTAGCGCCCGACGGACAGAACACTGAAGCTTTCTTT	CASSLAPDGQNTEAFF
TRBV15	-	-	TRBJ2-5	TGTGCCACCAGCAGAGATAACTTTGAAGAGACCCAGTACTTC	CATSRDNFEETQYF
TRBV29-1	-	-	TRBJ2-1	TGCAGCGTTGAAGAGCTACGGCTTTACAATGAGCAGTTCTTC	CSVEELRLYNEQFF
TRBV6-5	-	many	TRBJ2-2	TGTGCCAGCAGTTACTCGCGGGTCCACACCGGGGAGCTGTTTTTT	CASSYSRVHTGELFF
TRBV20-1	TRBD2	few	TRBJ2-3	TGCAGTGCTAGACCCCGGGCTAGCGGGGGCACAGATACGCAGTATTTT	CSARPRASGGTDTQYF
TRBV12-3/TRBV12-4	TRBD1	-	TRBJ2-2	TGTGCCAGCAGCGTCGACAGGGCCAGAACCGGGGAGCTGTTTTTT	CASSVDRARTGELFF
TRBV15	-	few	TRBJ2-2	TGTGCCACCAGCAGAGATATGGGCGGGGAGCTGTTTTTT	CATSRDMGGELFF
TRBV12-3/TRBV12-4	-	-	TRBJ2-1	TGTGCCAGCAGCAACGATCTGGGCGAGGGGTCTACTTACGAGCAGTTCTTC	CASSNDLGEGSTYEQFF
TRBV5-4	TRBD1	-	TRBJ2-3	TGTGCCAGCAGCTCGCCTGGGACAGGCACAGATACGCAGTATTTT	CASSSPGTGTDTQYF
TRBV7-6	TRBD1	once	TRBJ2-4	TGTGCCAGCAGCTCAAGACAGGGGTTTGGCGAAAACATTCAGTACTTC	CASSSRQGFGENIQYF
TRBV2	TRBD2	-	TRBJ2-3	TGTGCCAGCAGTGAAGTCGCGCGGGAGGGGGCAGATACGCAGTATTTT	CASSEVAREGADTQYF
TRBV20-1	TRBD1	many	TRBJ1-1	TGCAGTGCTAAGACAGGGGGCCCGACTGAAGCTTTCTTT	CSAKTGGPTEAFF
TRBV12-5	TRBD2	-	TRBJ2-1	TGTGCTAGTGGACCACGCGAAGCGGGAGGGCCCAATGAGCAGTTCTTC	CASGPREAGGPNEQFF
TRBV10-2	-	few	TRBJ1-5	TGCGCCAGCAGTGACGGGGAGGCCCAGCATTTT	CASSDGEAQHF
TRBV18	TRBD2	few	TRBJ2-1	TGTGCCAGCTCACCCGAGGCGGGAGGGAGGACTGAGCAGTTCTTC	CASSPEAGGRTEQFF